This T cell receptor (beta chain) comes out of a study of T-cell reconstitution after alpha-beta-depleted transplantation in children. The TCRbeta library was prepared with unique molecular identifiers. MiXCR, run by TCRdb on the PCR reads, gives a single entry per CDR3 protein. The data show approximately 490,000 distinct CDR3 sequences, 10% seen once. This clonotype has a handful of counts. V dropped 4 bases and J dropped 8 bases, with 9 bases sitting between them. The CDR3 has 12 amino acids. Germline CDR1 is MGHRA and CDR2 is YSYEKL. The rearrangement joins TRBV4-1 to TRBJ2-1; D unclear. This TCR was sampled from a child aged 2 to 15 with inherited bone marrow failure, due to receive a stem cell transplant. This material consisted of PBMCs, taken before TCRalphabeta/CD19-depleted stem cell transplant. The CDR3 DNA sequence: TGCGCCAGCAGCCCTCTCGCGTATGAGCAGTTCTTC. As protein: CASSPLAYEQFF.